Listed here are 9 T cell receptor beta chains from one sample, sequenced in a study of blood T cell repertoires in COVID-19. Measured with immunoSEQ multiplex PCR; TCRdb has only the in-frame clones, and not every one. Of 150,000 to 200,000 clones listed, roughly 80% were seen once; the top ten hold about 7.7%. The specimen was peripheral blood. These receptors were taken from a woman aged 40 to 50 with COVID-19, enrolled during active disease.

V is TRBV14 and J is TRBJ2-1; 8 nucleotides align to TRBD1. Trimming cost V 3 bases and J 8 bases; bases outside gene matches: 15. This CDR3 is built from 17 residues. The germline V gene encodes CDR1 SGHDN and CDR2 FVKESK. The CDR3 sequence: CASSHRTGFSTTDEQFF. CDR3 DNA sequence: TGTGCCAGCAGCCACCGGACAGGGTTTTCTACTACGGATGAGCAGTTCTTC.

V gene TRBV5-5 combines with J gene TRBJ2-1; 8 bases agree with TRBD1. From germline, CDR1 is SGHKS and CDR2 YYEKEE (reference sequence). The V gene end was trimmed by 3 bases and the J gene end by 8 bases; junction bases not matched to a gene: 7. The CDR3 spans 14 residues. The DNA of the CDR3 is TGTGCCAGCAGCTCGGGACAGGTCGTCTATGAGCAGTTCTTC. Its translation: CASSSGQVVYEQFF.

V is TRBV4-2 and J is TRBJ2-7, with D possibly being TRBD1 (6 bases). The CDR3 has 18 amino acids. The germline gives CDR1 LGHNA, CDR2 YNFKEQ. The germline V and J ends were trimmed by 1 base and 3 bases, with 22 bases remaining between them. The CDR3, as DNA: TGTGCCAGCAGCCAAGCCCTCCTAATTGCTCAGGGGAACTACGAGCAGTACTTC. It yields the protein CASSQALLIAQGNYEQYF.

The chain recombines TRBV15 with TRBJ1-2, with TRBD1 matching over 9 bases. The CDR3 extends over 12 amino acids. Germline CDR1 reads LNHNV; CDR2 reads YYDKDF (reference sequence). After removal of 5 bases from V and 8 bases from J, the junction contained 3 bases not matched to a gene. The CDR3 region has the DNA TGTGCCACCAGCGGACAGGGGTACGGCTACACCTTC. This codes for CATSGQGYGYTF.

The genes are TRBV9 and TRBJ1-2; tentatively, D is TRBD1 (5 bases). Germline lookup yields CDR1 SGDLS and CDR2 YYNGEE. The CDR3 covers 17 residues. The V and J ends lost 0 bases and 3 bases respectively, with 18 bases between them. Written as DNA, the CDR3 is TGTGCCAGCAGCGTAGATGCAGGGTCTGGGCTCGACTATGGCTACACCTTC. As protein: CASSVDAGSGLDYGYTF.

The CDR3 region is CASTSTGFQHGYTF. The CDR3 nucleotides read TGTGCCAGTACCTCGACAGGATTTCAGCATGGCTACACCTTC. V gene TRBV19 combines with J gene TRBJ1-2; TRBD1 is a possible D gene (6 bases). The V and J ends lost 7 bases and 6 bases respectively, with 18 bases between them. The CDR3 covers 14 residues. Looked up from germline, CDR1 is LNHDA and CDR2 is SQIVND (reference sequence).

CDR3 region: CASSPTSGPTYEQYF. DNA of the CDR3: TGTGCCAGCTCACCGACTAGCGGGCCTACTTACGAGCAGTACTTC. This chain links TRBV18 with TRBJ2-7; 10 nucleotides align to TRBD2. V was pared by 3 bases and J by 4 bases, with 6 bases of the junction left unmatched. Germline V gives CDR1 KGHSH, CDR2 LQKENI. CDR3 size: 15 residues.

V usage is TRBV19 and J usage is TRBJ1-4, with D uncertain. The CDR3 extends over 11 amino acids. Germline CDR1 and CDR2: LNHDA and SQIVND (reference sequence). V lost 10 bases, J lost 14 bases, and 17 bases lay in between. CDR3: CATRSSRRLFF. Written as DNA, the CDR3 is TGTGCCACCCGTTCCTCGCGTCGGCTGTTTTTT.

This clone was detected only once. The CDR3, as DNA: TGTGCCAGCAGCCCCCGGGGGATACTTGGAAACGAGCAGTACGTC. Translation gives CASSPRGILGNEQYV. The rearrangement uses TRBV7-9 and TRBJ2-7; a possible D gene is TRBD2 (6 bases). CDR1 is SEHNR, CDR2 FQNEAQ, per germline (reference sequence). This CDR3 comprises 15 residues. The germline V and J ends were trimmed by 5 bases and 5 bases, with 19 bases remaining between them.